The 7 T cell receptor beta chains below come from one sample, sequenced in a study of blood T cell repertoires in COVID-19. Sequenced by immunoSEQ multiplex PCR; TCRdb stores in-frame clones only, minus some. The data show over 20,000 clones, roughly 83% seen once. Sequenced sample: peripheral blood. Every receptor here comes from a human donor with active COVID-19. The donor label of this sample is uncertain.

V and J are TRBV15 and TRBJ2-1; TRBD1 is a possible D gene (5 bases). Between the trimmed V and J ends, which lost 6 bases and 6 bases, there was a span of 12 bases. Germline V CDR1 and CDR2: LNHNV, YYDKDF (reference sequence). The CDR3 loop spans 13 amino acids. In DNA, the CDR3 is TGTGCCACCAGAGGATCAGGGATCAATGAGCAGTTCTTC. Translating it yields CATRGSGINEQFF.

This clone was detected only a few times. Here the CDR3 reads CASSLAVAGISYNEQFF. For the CDR3, the DNA is TGTGCCAGCAGCTTAGCGGTAGCGGGGATCTCCTACAATGAGCAGTTCTTC. The gene calls are TRBV7-8 and TRBJ2-1, with 8 nucleotides matching TRBD2. The germline V gene encodes CDR1 SGHVS and CDR2 FQNEAQ. V gave up 0 bases and J gave up 0 bases; unmatched junction bases: 4. This CDR3 contains 17 residues.

This clone was detected only once. The chain has TRBV28 and TRBJ1-3; TRBD1 matches at 9 bases. J gave up 4 bases and V 6 bases, and 13 bases lay outside the gene matches. The CDR3 extends over 17 amino acids. Germline V gene lookup returns CDR1 MDHEN and CDR2 SYDVKM. The CDR3 sequence is CASSPTGGAGWGNTIYF. The CDR3 DNA follows: TGTGCCAGCAGCCCTACAGGGGGCGCAGGGTGGGGAAACACCATATATTTT.

V gene TRBV6-5 combines with J gene TRBJ2-7, with 9 bases matching TRBD1. V was clipped by 6 bases and J by 4 bases; unmatched bases: 10. The CDR3 spans 15 residues. CDR1 is MNHEY, CDR2 SVGAGI, per germline. Here the CDR3 DNA reads TGTGCCAGCAGAACCGGACAGGGGAGTAGTTACGAGCAGTACTTC. It codes for CASRTGQGSSYEQYF.

V and J are TRBV9 and TRBJ1-1; D uncertain. The CDR3 sequence is 13 residues long. Germline CDR1 is SGDLS and CDR2 is YYNGEE. Trimming shortened V by 2 bases and J by 4 bases, and 9 bases separated the two germline ends. CDR3 sequence: CASSVGDGTEAFF. In DNA form, the CDR3 reads TGTGCCAGCAGCGTTGGAGACGGCACTGAAGCTTTCTTT.

V usage is TRBV2 and J usage is TRBJ2-1; D is possibly TRBD1 (6 bases). This CDR3 has 12 amino acids. V was clipped by 7 bases and J by 6 bases, with 10 bases between them. Germline V gives CDR1 SNHLY, CDR2 FYNNEI. The CDR3 DNA sequence: TGTGCCAGCAAACAGGGTGGCAATGAGCAGTTCTTC. It yields the protein CASKQGGNEQFF.

This rearrangement joins TRBV27 to TRBJ2-7; weak D call: TRBD2 (6 bases). CDR3 size: 14 residues. The germline V gene has CDR1 MNHEY and CDR2 SMNVEV (reference sequence). V lost 4 bases and J 7 bases, leaving 17 bases between the germline ends. The DNA for the CDR3 is TGTGCCAGCAGTTCATCCAGGGTGGCGGGAGAGCAGTACTTC. Encoded protein: CASSSSRVAGEQYF.